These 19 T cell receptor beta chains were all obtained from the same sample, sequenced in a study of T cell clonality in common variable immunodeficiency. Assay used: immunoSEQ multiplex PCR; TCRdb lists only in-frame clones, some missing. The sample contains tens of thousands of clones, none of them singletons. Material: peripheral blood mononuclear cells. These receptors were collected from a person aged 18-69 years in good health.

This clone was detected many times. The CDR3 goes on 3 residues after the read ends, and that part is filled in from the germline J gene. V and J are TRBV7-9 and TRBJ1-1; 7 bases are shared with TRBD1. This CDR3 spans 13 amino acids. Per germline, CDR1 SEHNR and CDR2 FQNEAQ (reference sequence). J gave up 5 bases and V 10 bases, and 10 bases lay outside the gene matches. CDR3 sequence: CATNRQGGTEAFF. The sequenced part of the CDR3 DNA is TGTGCCACCAATCGACAGGGAGGTACTGAA.

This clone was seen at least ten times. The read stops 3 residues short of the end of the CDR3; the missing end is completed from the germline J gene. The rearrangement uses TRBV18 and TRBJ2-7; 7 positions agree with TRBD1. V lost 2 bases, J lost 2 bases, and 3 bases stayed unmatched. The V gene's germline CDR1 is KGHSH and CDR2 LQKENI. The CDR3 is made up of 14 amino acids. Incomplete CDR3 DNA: TGTGCCAGCTCACCAATCGGGACAGCCTACGAG. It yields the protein CASSPIGTAYE. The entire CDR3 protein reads CASSPIGTAYEQYF.

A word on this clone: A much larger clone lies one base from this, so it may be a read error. The CDR3 spells CASSWGDSSGANVLFF. The sequenced CDR3 bases are TGCGCCAGCAGCTGGGGGGACAGTTCTGGGGCCAACGTA. The chain uses TRBV5-1 and TRBJ1-4, with TRBD1 matching over 7 bases. The read falls 3 residues short of the CDR3 end, and the missing part is taken from the germline J gene. The CDR3 spans 16 residues. CDR1 and CDR2 (germline): SGHRS, YFSETQ.

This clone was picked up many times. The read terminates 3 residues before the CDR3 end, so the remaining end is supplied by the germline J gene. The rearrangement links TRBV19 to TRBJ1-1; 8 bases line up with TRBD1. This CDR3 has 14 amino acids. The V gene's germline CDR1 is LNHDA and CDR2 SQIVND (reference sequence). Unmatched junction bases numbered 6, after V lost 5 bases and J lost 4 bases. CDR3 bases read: TGTGCCAGTAGTGCCTGGACAGGGTCCACTGAA. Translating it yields CASSAWTGSTE. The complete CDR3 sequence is CASSAWTGSTEAFF.

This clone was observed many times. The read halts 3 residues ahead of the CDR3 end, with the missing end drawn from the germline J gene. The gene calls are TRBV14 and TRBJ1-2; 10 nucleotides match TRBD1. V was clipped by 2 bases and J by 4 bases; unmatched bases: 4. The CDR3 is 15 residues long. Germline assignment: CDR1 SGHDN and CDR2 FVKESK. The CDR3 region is CASSQRDRGGYGYTF. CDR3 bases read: TGTGCCAGCAGCCAACGGGACAGGGGAGGCTATGGC.

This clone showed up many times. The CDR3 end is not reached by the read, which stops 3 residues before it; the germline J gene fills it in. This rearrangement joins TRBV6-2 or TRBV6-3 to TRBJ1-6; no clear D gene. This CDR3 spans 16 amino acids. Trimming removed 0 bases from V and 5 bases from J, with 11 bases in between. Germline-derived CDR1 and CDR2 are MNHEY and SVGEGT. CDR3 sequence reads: CASSYSLDADNSPLHF. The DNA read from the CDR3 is TGTGCCAGCAGTTACTCGCTTGACGCGGATAATTCACCC.

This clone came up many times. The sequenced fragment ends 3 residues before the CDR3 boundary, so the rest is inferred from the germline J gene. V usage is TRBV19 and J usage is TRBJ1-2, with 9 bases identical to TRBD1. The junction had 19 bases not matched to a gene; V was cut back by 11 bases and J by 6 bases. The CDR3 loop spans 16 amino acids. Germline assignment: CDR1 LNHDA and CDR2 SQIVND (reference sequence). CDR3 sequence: CASSSITTGGGDGYTF. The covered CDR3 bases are TGTGCCTCCAGTAGTATAACAACAGGGGGCGGAGATGGC. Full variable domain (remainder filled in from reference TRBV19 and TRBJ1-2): DGGITQSPKYLFRKEGQNVTLSCEQNLNHDAMYWYRQDPGQGLRLIYYSQIVNDFQKGDIAEGYSVSREKKESFPLTVTSAQKNPTAFYLCASSSITTGGGDGYTFGSGTRLTVV.

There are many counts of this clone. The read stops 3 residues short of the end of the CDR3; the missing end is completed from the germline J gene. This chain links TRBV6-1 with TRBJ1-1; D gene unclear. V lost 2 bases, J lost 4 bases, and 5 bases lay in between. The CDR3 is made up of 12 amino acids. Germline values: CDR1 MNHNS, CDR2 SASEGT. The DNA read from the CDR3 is TGTGCCAGCAGTGAACAGAGCACTGAA. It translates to CASSEQSTE. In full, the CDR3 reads CASSEQSTEAFF.

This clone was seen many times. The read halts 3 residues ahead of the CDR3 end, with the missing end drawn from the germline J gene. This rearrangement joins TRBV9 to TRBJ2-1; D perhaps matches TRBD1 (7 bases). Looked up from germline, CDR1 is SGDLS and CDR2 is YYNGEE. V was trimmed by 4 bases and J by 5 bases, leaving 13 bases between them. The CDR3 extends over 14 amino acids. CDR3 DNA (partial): TGTGCCAGCAGCATTACAGGGGAGGACAATGAG. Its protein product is CASSITGEDNE. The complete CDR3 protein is CASSITGEDNEQFF.

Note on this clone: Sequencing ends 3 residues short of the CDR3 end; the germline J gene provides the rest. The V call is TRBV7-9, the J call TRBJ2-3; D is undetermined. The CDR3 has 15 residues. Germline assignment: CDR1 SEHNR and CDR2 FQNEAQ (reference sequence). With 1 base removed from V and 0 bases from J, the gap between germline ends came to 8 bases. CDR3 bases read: TGTGCCAGCAGCTTAGGTACTGCTAGCACAGATACG. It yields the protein CASSLGTASTDT. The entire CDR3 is CASSLGTASTDTQYF. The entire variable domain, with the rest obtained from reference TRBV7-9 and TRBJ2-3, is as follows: DTGVSQNPRHKITKRGQNVTFRCDPISEHNRLYWYRQTLGQGPEFLTYFQNEAQLEKSRLLSDRFSAERPKGSFSTLEIQRTEQGDSAMYLCASSLGTASTDTQYFGPGTRLTVL.

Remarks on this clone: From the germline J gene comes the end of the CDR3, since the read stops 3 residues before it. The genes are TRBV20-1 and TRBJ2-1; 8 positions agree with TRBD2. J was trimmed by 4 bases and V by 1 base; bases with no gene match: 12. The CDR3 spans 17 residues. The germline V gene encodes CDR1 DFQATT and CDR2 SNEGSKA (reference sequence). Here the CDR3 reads CSARGQRGTAQYNEQFF. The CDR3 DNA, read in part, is TGCAGTGCTAGAGGTCAGCGGGGGACTGCGCAGTACAATGAG.

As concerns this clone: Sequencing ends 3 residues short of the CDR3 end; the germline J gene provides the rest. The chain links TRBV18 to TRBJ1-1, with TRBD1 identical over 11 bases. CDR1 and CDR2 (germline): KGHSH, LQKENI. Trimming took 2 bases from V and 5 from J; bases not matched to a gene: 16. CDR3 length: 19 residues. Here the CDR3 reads CASSPNPRHGTGGKTEAFF. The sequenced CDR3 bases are TGTGCCAGCTCACCAAACCCGCGGCACGGGACAGGGGGGAAAACTGAA.

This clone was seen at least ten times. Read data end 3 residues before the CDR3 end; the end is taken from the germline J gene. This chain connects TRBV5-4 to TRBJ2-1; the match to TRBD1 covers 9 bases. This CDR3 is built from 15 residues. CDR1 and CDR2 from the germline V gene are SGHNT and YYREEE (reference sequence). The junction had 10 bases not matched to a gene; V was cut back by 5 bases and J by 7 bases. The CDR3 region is CASSFPGQGGNEQFF. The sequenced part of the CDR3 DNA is TGTGCCAGCAGTTTTCCGGGACAGGGTGGAAATGAG.

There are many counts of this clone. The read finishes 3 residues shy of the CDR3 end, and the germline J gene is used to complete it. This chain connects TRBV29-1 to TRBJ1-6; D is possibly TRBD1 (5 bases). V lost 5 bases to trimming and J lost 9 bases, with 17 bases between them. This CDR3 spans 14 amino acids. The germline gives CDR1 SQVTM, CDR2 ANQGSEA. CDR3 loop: CSVKTSGSGSPLHF. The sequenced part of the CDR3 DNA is TGCAGCGTTAAAACATCAGGGTCCGGTTCACCC.

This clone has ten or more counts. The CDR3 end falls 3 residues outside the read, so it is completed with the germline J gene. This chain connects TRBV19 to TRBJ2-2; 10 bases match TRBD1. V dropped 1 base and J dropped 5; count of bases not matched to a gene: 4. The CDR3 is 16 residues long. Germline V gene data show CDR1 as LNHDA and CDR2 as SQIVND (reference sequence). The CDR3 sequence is CASSIVPGQGTGELFF. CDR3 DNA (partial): TGTGCCAGTAGTATAGTTCCGGGACAGGGGACCGGGGAG.

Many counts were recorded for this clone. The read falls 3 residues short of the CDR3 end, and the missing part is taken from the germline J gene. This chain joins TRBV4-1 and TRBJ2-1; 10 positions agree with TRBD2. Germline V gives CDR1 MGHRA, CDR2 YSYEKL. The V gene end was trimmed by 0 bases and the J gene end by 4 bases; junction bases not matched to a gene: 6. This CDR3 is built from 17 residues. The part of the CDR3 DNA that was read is TGCGCCAGCAGCCAAGATAGTACTAGCGGGATGTACAATGAG. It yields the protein CASSQDSTSGMYNE. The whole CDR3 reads CASSQDSTSGMYNEQFF.

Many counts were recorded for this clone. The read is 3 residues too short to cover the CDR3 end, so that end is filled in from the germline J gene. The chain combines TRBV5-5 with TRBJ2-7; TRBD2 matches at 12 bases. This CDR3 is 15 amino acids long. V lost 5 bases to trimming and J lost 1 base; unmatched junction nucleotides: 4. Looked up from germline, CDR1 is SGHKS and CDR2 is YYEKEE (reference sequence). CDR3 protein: CASSSTSGSSYEQYF. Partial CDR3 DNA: TGTGCCAGCAGTTCGACTAGCGGGAGTTCCTACGAG.

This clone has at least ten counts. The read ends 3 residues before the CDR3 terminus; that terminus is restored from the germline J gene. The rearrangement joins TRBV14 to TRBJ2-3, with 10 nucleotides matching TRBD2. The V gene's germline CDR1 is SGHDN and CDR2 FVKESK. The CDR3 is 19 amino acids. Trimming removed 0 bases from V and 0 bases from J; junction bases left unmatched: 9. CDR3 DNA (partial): TGTGCCAGCAGCCAAGAAGCGGGGGGGCTTTATTTGAGCACAGATACG. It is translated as CASSQEAGGLYLSTDT. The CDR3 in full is CASSQEAGGLYLSTDTQYF.

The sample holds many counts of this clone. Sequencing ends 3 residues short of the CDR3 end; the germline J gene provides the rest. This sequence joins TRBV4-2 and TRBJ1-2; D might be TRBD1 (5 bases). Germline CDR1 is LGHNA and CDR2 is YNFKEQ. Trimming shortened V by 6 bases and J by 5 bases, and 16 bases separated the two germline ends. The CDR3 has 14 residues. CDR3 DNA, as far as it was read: TGTGCCAGCAGTTCTCAACCGGACAAGTATGGC. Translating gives CASSSQPDKYG. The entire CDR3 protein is CASSSQPDKYGYTF.